This T cell receptor beta chain was sequenced during a study of identical twins. Through template switching, a universal primer site was introduced, and the cDNA contained unique molecular identifiers. In TCRdb, the 5' RACE reads were re-called with MiXCR into one record per CDR3 protein. The top ten clones hold about 0.52% of a sample with 450,000 or so distinct CDR3 sequences, approximately 15% of them seen once. This clonotype was counted at least ten times. As yet, its antigen is unknown. The V gene's germline CDR1 is KGHDR and CDR2 SFDVKD. V was shortened by 7 bases and J by 2 bases, with 2 bases between the two germline ends. The CDR3 loop spans 11 amino acids. Study observations and caveats: Twin sharing of out-of-frame TCR alpha was underestimated by models in monozygotic pairs. Abundant cord blood beta clonotypes carried fewer insertions; memory repertoires showed none.

Another study also made use of these data, one on yellow fever vaccine responses in identical twins. That work adds: Twins' T cell vaccine responses reportedly looked partly convergent, partly personalized.

The receptor was derived from a woman between 18 and 30 years old in good health. The genes are TRBV24-1 and TRBJ2-1; D not certain. The specimen was CD4+ T cells sorted from blood. The CDR3 reads CATRTYNEQFF. The DNA for the CDR3 is TGTGCCACCAGGACCTACAATGAGCAGTTCTTC.